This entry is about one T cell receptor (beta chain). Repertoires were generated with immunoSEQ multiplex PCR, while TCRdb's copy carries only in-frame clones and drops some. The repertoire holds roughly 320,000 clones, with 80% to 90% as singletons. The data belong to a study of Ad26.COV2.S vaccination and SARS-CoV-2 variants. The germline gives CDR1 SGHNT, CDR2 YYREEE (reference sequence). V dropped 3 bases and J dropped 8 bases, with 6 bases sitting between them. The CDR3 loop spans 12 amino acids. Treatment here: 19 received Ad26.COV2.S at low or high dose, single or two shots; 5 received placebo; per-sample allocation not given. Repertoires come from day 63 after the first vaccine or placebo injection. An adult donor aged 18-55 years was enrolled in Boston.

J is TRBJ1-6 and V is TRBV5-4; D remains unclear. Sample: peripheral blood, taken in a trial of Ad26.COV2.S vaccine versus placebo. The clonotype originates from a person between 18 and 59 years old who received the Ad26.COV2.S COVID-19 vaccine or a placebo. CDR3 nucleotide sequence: TGTGCCAGCAGCTCCCGCGATTCACCCCTCCACTTT. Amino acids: CASSSRDSPLHF.